The present TCR beta chain was sequenced within a study of cytomegalovirus exposure and HLA in healthy donors (dated by TCRdb to about 2017). Turning to the overall study: In an earlier analysis of about 560 of the donors, approximately 260 Gb of sequence data and 90 million to 130 million unique TCR beta sequences from some 170 million T cells were reported. To decide whether each TCR beta V gene segment behaved as functional or pseudogenic, an earlier analysis of 587 of the donors relied on high-throughput TCR beta sequencing. Along with the approximately 650-subject first cohort, a separate validation cohort of about 110 different subjects was used. The aim of the study was to test whether cataloging public T cell receptors could identify signatures of past pathogen exposure. Approximately 310 gigabases of sequencing data and around 90 million unique TCR sequences made up an early release that covered over 550 HLA-typed donors. Among the approximately 420 genotyped donors, around 81% belonged to the genetic ancestry cluster associated with self-reported Caucasian donors. Roughly five DR-DQ haplotypes were handled as single units for association and clustering, since linkage in the cohort was strong. Using immunosequencing, the study profiled T cell repertoires from 500 to 800 subjects and related those repertoires to cytomegalovirus serostatus. The study combined high-throughput TCR immunosequencing, statistical association of individual TCRs with disease status, and machine learning to predict cytomegalovirus infection status. Every repertoire in the discovery cohort had been generated on one and the same sequencing platform. A later analysis re-examined previously published TCR beta repertoires from several hundred donors and added high-resolution HLA genotyping to investigate patterns of TCR occurrence. A later genetic analysis used genome-wide SNP genotypes for about 60% of the 666 donors, treating that subset as a discovery cohort. The later analysis used no new phenotypic data to find candidate immune exposures, relying instead on TCR beta sequences and their occurrence across donors. The number of typed donors differed by locus: roughly 629-630 for A, B, C, DRB1 and DQB1; some 540 for DQA1; about 600 for DPA1; and about 450 for DPB1. Alongside the repertoire data, information on donor age, sex, ethnicity and CMV serostatus was compiled. On average, 235,054 unique TCR beta nucleotide sequences were sequenced per donor among about 400 genotyped donors of the cohort, with 15% to 20% of those sequences being non-productive. HLA typing covered class I and class II loci at four-digit resolution.

The cohort consisted of hundreds of healthy bone marrow donors. Cohort members were all nominally healthy when sampled, although unrecorded immune exposures were likely present. The donor tested CMV seronegative and was one of the 352 seronegative cohort members. A peripheral blood sample was collected from each donor, and TCR beta sequencing was performed on peripheral blood mononuclear cells. Genomic DNA extraction from the blood cell samples was performed with the Qiagen DNeasy Blood Extraction Kit. The protocol used for the library was the immunoSEQ multiplex PCR assay. The multiplex PCR relied on a mix of 60 forward primers for TCR Vbeta segments and 13 reverse primers for TCR Jbeta segments. A multiplex PCR assay on genomic DNA amplified the CDR3 region of rearranged TCR beta genes. Amplified TCR beta libraries were sequenced as 87-base-pair reads on the Illumina HiSeq System. As for the original processing: In a later analysis, tens of millions of unique TCR beta chains were counted across the 500 to 850 repertoires, and around 11 million of these chains were shared by at least two donors. To remove PCR and sequencing errors, raw reads were error-corrected and collapsed into unique sequences using a nearest-neighbor algorithm that merged closely related sequences. V, D and J gene segments were assigned by aligning CDR3 sequences to IMGT reference sequences. For a sequence to be retained, a match of at least six nucleotides to both a V gene segment and a J gene segment was required. A rearrangement was called productive if the CDR3 had no stop codons and remained in frame with V and J, and every other rearrangement was called non-productive. CDR3 was defined according to IMGT convention as the region running from the second conserved V-encoded cysteine to the conserved J-encoded phenylalanine. Sequences without an unambiguous match to a single V gene segment were excluded from the earlier analysis of approximately 560 of the donors. An earlier analysis of about 600 of the donors called V segments functional above 56.7% productive rearrangements and segregating when the between-donor standard deviation exceeded 5%. A statistical classification framework was built for diagnosing cytomegalovirus status from the catalog of TCR beta chain sequences. A later analysis assigned V and J genes by comparing TCR nucleotide sequences with IMGT/GENE-DB human TR gene sequences. The TCRdist pipeline was used in a later analysis to assign CDR3 sequences and most-parsimonious VDJ recombination scenarios. A later analysis defined each TCR beta chain by its CDR3 amino acid sequence plus V-gene family, and excluded reads lacking a unique V-gene family. As a way to deal with suspected cross-contamination and a sequencing artifact, a later analysis dropped 640 or so nucleotide sequences that were highly shared and had low generation probability. For each public chain, a later analysis derived a clonal expansion index from normalized ranks of inferred template counts within each repertoire. In a later analysis, generation probabilities were computed using a VDJ recombination model fitted to out-of-frame rearrangements, and the results were checked against IGoR. In a later analysis, hypergeometric tests were used to score TCR-TCR, TCR-HLA and TCR-CMV co-occurrence, with a repertoire-size bias correction applied to TCR pairs. To estimate false discovery rates, a later analysis permuted the HLA or CMV assignments 20 times. In a later analysis, co-occurring TCRs were grouped using DBSCAN, with TCRdist sequence similarity added in when clustering inside HLA-allele-positive subsets. Repertoires with fewer than 30,000 or more than 120,000 public chains were left out of co-occurrence clustering, as were five repertoires with anomalous nucleotide sharing. Sourced from immuneACCESS, this table was stored by TCRdb with only in-frame sequences that have V and J called. A share of the clones is absent; for the studies checked, an unresolved V gene accounts for under half, and the remainder has no known explanation. The V and J calls and clone size were taken over from that table, and D and trimming were inferred from the DNA. For this sample, the table gives about 79,000 clones. The top ten hold approximately 4.2% of the sample.

Sequences GTSNPN (CDR1) and SVGIG (CDR2) are obtained from the germline V gene (reference sequence). Relative to germline, V is 5 bases shorter and J is 0 bases shorter, with 17 bases between their ends. Inclusive of the bounding cysteine and phenylalanine, the CDR3 is 17 residues long. Only the CDR3 portion is preserved as DNA: 51 bases, with reading frame beginning at the first base. With regard to this clone: Its target antigen remains unknown.

The investigation overall reported the following: Because counts were too low, roughly 18 rarely observed V segments, including chromosome 9 orphons, were left out of the earlier analysis of roughly 600 of the donors. A later genetic analysis associated a missense DCLRE1C variant with V-gene and J-gene trimming of TCR beta chains, and an independent cohort replicated the association. A further reported finding was that TCR beta sequences accurately predicted the HLA-A and HLA-B alleles for most subjects in the first cohort. In the study, about 150 TCR beta chains were listed as associated with cytomegalovirus. Linkage disequilibrium might explain the correlated functional status among segregating V segments, but an unknown experimental factor could not be ruled out. According to a later analysis, most CMV-associated TCR beta chains appeared to be HLA-restricted, and the HLA associations seemed to be driven largely by CMV exposure. The authors suggested that the approach could potentially be generalized to other disease states and immunological phenotypes. A later analysis found that TCR association rates varied across HLA loci, with DRB1 alleles showing the most associated TCRs and HLA-C alleles the fewest. Because the 87-base-pair reads could not distinguish some IMGT-functional V segments, including TRBV6-2 and TRBV6-3, those segments were excluded. Assigning TCR associations to individual alleles was difficult when HLA alleles, especially DR and DQ, strongly co-occurred. In a later analysis, 16,951 TCR beta sequences were associated with specific HLA alleles at a false discovery rate of 0.05. In vitro tests confirmed that a few of the cytomegalovirus-associated TCR beta chains recognize cytomegalovirus antigens. Most TCR sequences were observed very rarely across donors, whereas some public TCRs were present in many individuals. Cytomegalovirus status was reported to be diagnosed by the classifier with high specificity and sensitivity in both the original and validation cohorts. Only TCR beta chains were sequenced in this cohort, and the absence of alpha or paired-chain data limited detectable features. In a later analysis, several top co-occurrence clusters were reported to appear linked to parvovirus B19, influenza, CMV and Epstein-Barr virus. Because some donors lacked HLA typing at each locus, the association tests relied only on the typed subset. The presence/absence analyses assumed that sequencing depth was roughly uniform across donors, and that assumption may not be true. Compared with the 666-donor mean, donors in an Asian-associated ancestry cluster had fewer N-insertions in productive TCRs, according to a later genetic analysis. CMV serostatus was the only immune exposure information available for the cohort. The sequencing pipeline was judged likely to have produced a cluster of highly shared sequence variants as a technical artifact. In a later analysis, HLA-associated TCR beta chains were found to be more clonally expanded and to have lower generation probabilities than equally common non-associated chains. An earlier analysis of several hundred of the donors showed that most TCR beta V segments appeared in productive rearrangements either about 90% or about 30% of the time, which broadly matched IMGT annotations.

The clonotype was recovered from a man aged 25-45 years in good health and CMV-seronegative. The sequence links TRBV30 to TRBJ2-6; matching of 8 bases hints at TRBD2 as the D gene. The material sequenced was PBMCs. Here the CDR3 is given as CAWDRAGGSSGANVLTF. The bases read TGTGCCTGGGACAGGGCGGGGGGAAGCTCTGGGGCCAACGTCCTGACTTTC.